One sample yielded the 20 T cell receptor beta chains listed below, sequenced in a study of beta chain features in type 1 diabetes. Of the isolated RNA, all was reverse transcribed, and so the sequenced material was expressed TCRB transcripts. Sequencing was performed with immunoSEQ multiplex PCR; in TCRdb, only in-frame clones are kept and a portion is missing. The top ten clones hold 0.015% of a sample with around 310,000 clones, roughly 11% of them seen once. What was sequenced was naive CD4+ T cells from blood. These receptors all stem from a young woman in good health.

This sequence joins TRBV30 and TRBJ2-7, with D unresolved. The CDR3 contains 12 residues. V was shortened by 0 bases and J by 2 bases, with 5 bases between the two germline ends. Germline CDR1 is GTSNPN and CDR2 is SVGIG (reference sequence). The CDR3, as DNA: TGTGCCTGGAGTGTCTCGGCCTACGAGCAGTACTTC. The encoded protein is CAWSVSAYEQYF.

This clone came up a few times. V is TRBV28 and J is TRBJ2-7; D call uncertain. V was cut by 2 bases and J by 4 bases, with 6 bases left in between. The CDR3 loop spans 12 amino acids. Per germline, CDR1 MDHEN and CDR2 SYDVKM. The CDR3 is CASSLKRYEQYF. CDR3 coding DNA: TGTGCCAGCAGTTTAAAGAGGTACGAGCAGTACTTC.

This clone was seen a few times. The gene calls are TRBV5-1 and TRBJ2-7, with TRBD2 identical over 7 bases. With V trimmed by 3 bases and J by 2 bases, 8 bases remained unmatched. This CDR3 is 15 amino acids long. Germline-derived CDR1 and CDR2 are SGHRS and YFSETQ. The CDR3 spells CASSSQPAGAYEQYF. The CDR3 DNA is TGCGCCAGCAGCTCCCAGCCGGCGGGGGCCTACGAGCAGTACTTC.

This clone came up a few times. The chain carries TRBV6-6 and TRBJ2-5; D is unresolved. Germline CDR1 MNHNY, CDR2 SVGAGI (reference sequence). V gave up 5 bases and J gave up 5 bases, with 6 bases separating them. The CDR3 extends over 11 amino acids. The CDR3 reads CASSQAETQYF. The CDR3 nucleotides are TGTGCCAGCAGTCAAGCGGAGACCCAGTACTTC.

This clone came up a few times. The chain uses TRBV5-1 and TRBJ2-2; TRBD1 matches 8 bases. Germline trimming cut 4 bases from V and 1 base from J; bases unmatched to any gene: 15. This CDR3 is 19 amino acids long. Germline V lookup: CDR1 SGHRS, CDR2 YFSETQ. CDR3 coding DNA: TGCGCCAGCAGCGCCGGACAGGGTATTTTCGTTGTGAACACCGGGGAGCTGTTTTTT. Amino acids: CASSAGQGIFVVNTGELFF. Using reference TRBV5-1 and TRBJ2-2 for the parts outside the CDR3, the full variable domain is KAGVTQTPRYLIKTRGQQVTLSCSPISGHRSVSWYQQTPGQGLQFLFEYFSETQRNKGNFPGRFSGRQFSNSRSEMNVSTLELGDSALYLCASSAGQGIFVVNTGELFFGEGSRLTVL.

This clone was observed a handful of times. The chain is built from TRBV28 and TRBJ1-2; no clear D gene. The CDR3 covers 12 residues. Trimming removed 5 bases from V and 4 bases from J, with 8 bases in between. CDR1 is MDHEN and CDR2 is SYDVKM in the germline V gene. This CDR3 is CASSAAVYGYTF. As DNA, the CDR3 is TGTGCCAGCAGTGCCGCGGTCTATGGCTACACCTTC.

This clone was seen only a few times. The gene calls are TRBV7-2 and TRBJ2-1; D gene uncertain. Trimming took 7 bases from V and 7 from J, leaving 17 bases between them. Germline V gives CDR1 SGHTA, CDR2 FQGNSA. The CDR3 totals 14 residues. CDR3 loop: CASTVGPRPNEQFF. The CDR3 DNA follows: TGTGCCAGCACCGTTGGGCCGCGACCAAATGAGCAGTTCTTC.

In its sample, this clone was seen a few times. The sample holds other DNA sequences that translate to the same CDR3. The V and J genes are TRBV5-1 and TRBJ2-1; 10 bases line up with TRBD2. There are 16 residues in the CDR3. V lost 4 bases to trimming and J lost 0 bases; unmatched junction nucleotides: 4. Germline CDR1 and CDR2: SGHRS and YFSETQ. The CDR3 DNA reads TGCGCCAGCAGCCCGTTAGCGGGAGGCTCCTACAATGAGCAGTTCTTC. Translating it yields CASSPLAGGSYNEQFF. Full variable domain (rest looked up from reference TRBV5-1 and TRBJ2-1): KAGVTQTPRYLIKTRGQQVTLSCSPISGHRSVSWYQQTPGQGLQFLFEYFSETQRNKGNFPGRFSGRQFSNSRSEMNVSTLELGDSALYLCASSPLAGGSYNEQFFGPGTRLTVL.

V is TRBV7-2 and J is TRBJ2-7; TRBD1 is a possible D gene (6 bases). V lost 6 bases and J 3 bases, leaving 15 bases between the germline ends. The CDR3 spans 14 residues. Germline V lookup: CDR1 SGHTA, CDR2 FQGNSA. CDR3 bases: TGTGCCAGCAGATCGGACAGAGGTTTCTACGAGCAGTACTTC. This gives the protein CASRSDRGFYEQYF.

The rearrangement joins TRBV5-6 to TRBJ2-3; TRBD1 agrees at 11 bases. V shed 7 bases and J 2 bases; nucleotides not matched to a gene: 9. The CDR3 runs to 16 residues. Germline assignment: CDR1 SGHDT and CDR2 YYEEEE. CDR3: CASDPGTGGPTDTQYF. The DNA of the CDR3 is TGTGCCAGCGACCCCGGGACAGGGGGTCCCACAGATACGCAGTATTTT.

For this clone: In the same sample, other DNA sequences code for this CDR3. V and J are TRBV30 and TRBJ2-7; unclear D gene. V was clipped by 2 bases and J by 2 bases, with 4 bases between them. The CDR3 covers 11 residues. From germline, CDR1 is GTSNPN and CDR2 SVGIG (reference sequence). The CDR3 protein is CAWSRAYEQYF. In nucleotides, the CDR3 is TGTGCCTGGAGTCGGGCCTACGAGCAGTACTTC.

The CDR3 DNA reads as TGTGCCAGCCAAGTGGGGGCGCCGGGCACTGAAGCTTTCTTT. This codes for CASQVGAPGTEAFF. The rearrangement uses TRBV7-3 and TRBJ1-1, with D maybe TRBD1 (6 bases). The CDR3 loop spans 14 amino acids. Germline CDR1 is SGHTA and CDR2 is FQGTGA. The V end lost 8 bases, the J end lost 4 bases, and 17 bases lay between the germline ends.

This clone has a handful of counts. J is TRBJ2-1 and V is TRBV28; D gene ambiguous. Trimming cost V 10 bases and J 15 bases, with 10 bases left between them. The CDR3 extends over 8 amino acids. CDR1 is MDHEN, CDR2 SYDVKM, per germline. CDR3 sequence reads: CATSPGFF. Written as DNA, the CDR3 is TGTGCCACCTCTCCCGGGTTCTTC.

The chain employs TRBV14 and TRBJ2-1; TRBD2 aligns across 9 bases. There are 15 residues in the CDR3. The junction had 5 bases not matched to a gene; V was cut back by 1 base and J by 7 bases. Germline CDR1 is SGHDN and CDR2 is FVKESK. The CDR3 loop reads CASSQVLAGSNEQFF. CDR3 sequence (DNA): TGTGCCAGCAGCCAAGTCCTAGCGGGATCTAATGAGCAGTTCTTC.

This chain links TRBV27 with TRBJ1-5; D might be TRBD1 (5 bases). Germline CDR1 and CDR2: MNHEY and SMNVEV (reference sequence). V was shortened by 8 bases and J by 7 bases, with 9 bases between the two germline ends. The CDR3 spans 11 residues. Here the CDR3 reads CASGGDQPQHF. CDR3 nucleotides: TGTGCCAGCGGGGGGGACCAGCCCCAGCATTTT.

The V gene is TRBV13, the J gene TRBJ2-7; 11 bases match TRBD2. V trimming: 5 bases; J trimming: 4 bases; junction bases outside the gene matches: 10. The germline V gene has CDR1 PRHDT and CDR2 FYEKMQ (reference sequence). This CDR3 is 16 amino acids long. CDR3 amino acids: CASSLRVAGGPYEQYF. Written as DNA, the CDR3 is TGTGCCAGCAGCCTCAGAGTAGCGGGAGGGCCTTACGAGCAGTACTTC.

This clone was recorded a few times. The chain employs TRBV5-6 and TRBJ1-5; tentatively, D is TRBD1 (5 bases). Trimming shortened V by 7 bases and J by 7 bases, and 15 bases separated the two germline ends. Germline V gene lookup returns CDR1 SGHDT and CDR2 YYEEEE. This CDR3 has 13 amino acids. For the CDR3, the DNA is TGTGCCAGCCATACGGGGGGTCGCCAGCCCCAGCATTTT. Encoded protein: CASHTGGRQPQHF.

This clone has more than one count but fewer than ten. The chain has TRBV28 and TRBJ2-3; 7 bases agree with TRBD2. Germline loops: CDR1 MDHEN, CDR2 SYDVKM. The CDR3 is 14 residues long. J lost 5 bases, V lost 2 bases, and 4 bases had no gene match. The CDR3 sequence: CASSLAGAGDTQYF. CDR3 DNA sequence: TGTGCCAGCAGTTTAGCGGGAGCGGGAGATACGCAGTATTTT.

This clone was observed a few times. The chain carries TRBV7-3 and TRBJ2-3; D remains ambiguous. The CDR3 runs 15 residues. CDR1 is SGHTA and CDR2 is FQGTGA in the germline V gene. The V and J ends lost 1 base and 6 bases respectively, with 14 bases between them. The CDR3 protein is CASSLIANPRDTQYF. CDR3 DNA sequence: TGTGCCAGCAGCTTAATTGCCAACCCTCGGGATACGCAGTATTTT.

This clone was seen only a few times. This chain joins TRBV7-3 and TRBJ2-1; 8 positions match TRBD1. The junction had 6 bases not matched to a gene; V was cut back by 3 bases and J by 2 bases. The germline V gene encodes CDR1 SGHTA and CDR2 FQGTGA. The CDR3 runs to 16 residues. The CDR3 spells CASSFTPGGAYNEQFF. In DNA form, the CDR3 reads TGTGCCAGCAGCTTTACGCCAGGGGGCGCCTACAATGAGCAGTTCTTC. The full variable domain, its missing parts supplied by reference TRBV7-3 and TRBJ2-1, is GAGVSQTPSNKVTEKGKYVELRCDPISGHTALYWYRQSLGQGPEFLIYFQGTGAADDSGLPNDRFFAVRPEGSVSTLKIQRTERGDSAVYLCASSFTPGGAYNEQFFGPGTRLTVL.